The sequence of this T cell receptor beta chain was determined in a study of blood T cell repertoires in COVID-19. Study details: T cells, B-cell-depleted T cells, or PBMCs provided the cDNA or gDNA that served as material.

Libraries were prepared by immunoSEQ multiplex PCR; TCRdb keeps only in-frame clonotypes and omits some of them. Among approximately 350,000 clones listed, 80% to 90% were seen once. The sample was peripheral blood. The receptor's source is a man aged 25 to 40 with active or convalescent COVID-19.

The CDR3 DNA follows: TGTGCCAGCAGGGGACTAGCGGGGGGCCTCAACACCGGGGAGCTGTTTTTT. Protein: CASRGLAGGLNTGELFF. The chain carries TRBV7-9 and TRBJ2-2; TRBD2 agrees at 15 bases. The J segment lost 2 bases and the V segment lost 6 bases, leaving 4 bases of the junction unmatched. Germline assignment: CDR1 SEHNR and CDR2 FQNEAQ (reference sequence). The CDR3 sequence is 17 residues long. The variable domain in full, with the rest retrieved from reference TRBV7-9 and TRBJ2-2, is DTGVSQNPRHKITKRGQNVTFRCDPISEHNRLYWYRQTLGQGPEFLTYFQNEAQLEKSRLLSDRFSAERPKGSFSTLEIQRTEQGDSAMYLCASRGLAGGLNTGELFFGEGSRLTVL.